These 26 T cell receptor beta chains came from one sample sequenced in a study of blood T cell repertoires in COVID-19 (dated by TCRdb to about 2020). To prepare the library, the immunoSEQ multiplex PCR assay was applied. Imported from immuneACCESS, the table was reduced by TCRdb to in-frame sequences with V and J called. These copies leave out some clones; in studies compared against another copy, an unresolved V gene accounts for under half, and the cause of the remainder is not known. For this sample there are 140,000 or so clones; 80% appear just once. 3.5% of the sample comes from the top ten. The sequenced sample consisted of peripheral blood. These receptors were collected from a man aged 65 to 79 who had recovered from COVID-19.

The chain links TRBV12-5 to TRBJ1-1; 8 bases agree with TRBD1. The CDR3 extends over 24 amino acids. Germline CDR1 LGHNT, CDR2 FRNRAP. V was clipped by 0 bases and J by 2 bases; unmatched bases: 29. CDR3 loop: CASGLVDRERGGLLYPRKNTEAFF. As DNA, the CDR3 is TGTGCTAGTGGTTTGGTGGACAGGGAGAGAGGGGGGCTATTATACCCAAGGAAAAACACTGAAGCTTTCTTT.

The J gene is TRBJ1-5, the V gene TRBV7-7; D unclear. CDR1 is SSHAT, CDR2 FNYEAQ, per germline (reference sequence). The CDR3 has 15 amino acids. V was clipped by 8 bases and J by 12 bases, with 26 bases between them. In DNA form, the CDR3 reads TGTGCCAGCCTTCCCGGAGGATCGGCACTCAGACTCCAGCATTTT. Translated: CASLPGGSALRLQHF.

V and J are TRBV6-5 and TRBJ1-5; TRBD1 agrees at 10 bases. V shed 6 bases, J shed 4 bases, and the junction held 6 bases outside the gene matches. The CDR3 spans 15 residues. Germline V gene lookup returns CDR1 MNHEY and CDR2 SVGAGI. The CDR3 DNA reads as TGTGCCAGCAGGACGTCGGGACAGGGGAATCAGCCCCAGCATTTT. Protein sequence: CASRTSGQGNQPQHF.

Regarding this clone: This specimen includes other DNA sequences encoding the same CDR3. CDR3 protein: CSVGTGEGEAFF. CDR3 DNA: TGCAGCGTTGGGACAGGGGAGGGTGAAGCTTTCTTT. J is TRBJ1-1 and V is TRBV29-1, with 9 bases aligning to TRBD1. The CDR3 runs to 12 residues. Losses at the gene ends were 4 bases for V and 7 bases for J; bases not matched to a gene: 4. CDR1 SQVTM and CDR2 ANQGSEA come from the germline V gene.

J is TRBJ2-7 and V is TRBV9; possible D gene TRBD1, 5 bases. The CDR3 has 14 amino acids. Trimming stripped 4 bases from V and 3 bases from J, with 14 bases between. Germline CDR1 SGDLS, CDR2 YYNGEE. The CDR3 nucleotides read TGTGCCAGCAGCCCAGGGCTACAAGTCTACGAGCAGTACTTC. This translates into CASSPGLQVYEQYF. Filled out from reference TRBV9 and TRBJ2-7, the complete variable domain reads DSGVTQTPKHLITATGQRVTLRCSPRSGDLSVYWYQQSLDQGLQFLIQYYNGEERAKGNILERFSAQQFPDLHSELNLSSLELGDSALYFCASSPGLQVYEQYFGPGTRLTVT.

This chain connects TRBV6-5 to TRBJ2-7; D ambiguous. The CDR3 covers 12 residues. Germline assignment: CDR1 MNHEY and CDR2 SVGAGI. With 7 bases removed from V and 0 bases from J, the gap between germline ends came to 7 bases. CDR3 nucleotides: TGTGCCAGCATGAGAAGCTCCTACGAGCAGTACTTC. Its translation: CASMRSSYEQYF.

The chain employs TRBV29-1 and TRBJ1-6; weak D call: TRBD1 (5 bases). The CDR3 extends over 12 amino acids. Germline CDR1 SQVTM, CDR2 ANQGSEA. CDR3 DNA: TGCATCGTAGCAGGGATTAATTCACCCCTCCACTTT. Translation gives CIVAGINSPLHF.

The chain employs TRBV14 and TRBJ2-1; a weak D match, TRBD2 (6 bases). CDR1 and CDR2 (germline): SGHDN, FVKESK. The CDR3 loop spans 13 amino acids. Deletions cut 3 bases from V and 7 bases from J, with 10 bases between. CDR3 DNA: TGTGCCAGCAGCCACGGGGGTGAAAATGAGCAGTTCTTC. Residues: CASSHGGENEQFF.

V and J are TRBV2 and TRBJ2-5; TRBD2 is a possible D gene (5 bases). The CDR3 loop spans 11 amino acids. Per germline, CDR1 SNHLY and CDR2 FYNNEI. V lost 7 bases, J lost 4 bases, and 7 bases lay in between. As DNA, the CDR3 is TGTGCCAGCACCCTAGCAGAGACCCAGTACTTC. Its translation: CASTLAETQYF.

A few counts support this clone. The chain is built from TRBV6-6 and TRBJ2-7; 10 bases line up with TRBD2. CDR1 is MNHNY, CDR2 SVGAGI, per germline (reference sequence). The CDR3 runs to 18 residues. The J segment lost 2 bases and the V segment lost 5 bases, leaving 15 bases of the junction unmatched. CDR3 sequence (DNA): TGTGCCAGCAGTCGCTCGACTAGCGGGTCAACGTACGCCTACGAGCAGTACTTC. Amino acid sequence: CASSRSTSGSTYAYEQYF.

The chain has TRBV25-1 and TRBJ2-7; 9 bases map to TRBD1. V dropped 4 bases and J dropped 0; count of bases not matched to a gene: 7. CDR3 size: 16 residues. Germline assignment: CDR1 MGHDK and CDR2 SYGVNS. For the CDR3, the DNA is TGTGCCAGCAGTGCTACCGGGACAGGGAGCTCCTACGAGCAGTACTTC. Residues: CASSATGTGSSYEQYF.

The CDR3 region has the DNA TGCGCCAGCAGCCAAGATAGCGGGAGGGGGGATACGCAGTATTTT. Amino acids: CASSQDSGRGDTQYF. The V and J genes are TRBV4-3 and TRBJ2-3; 11 bases line up with TRBD2. J was trimmed by 6 bases and V by 0 bases; bases with no gene match: 2. Germline CDR1 is LGHNA and CDR2 is YSLEER. The CDR3 is 15 amino acids.

The chain has TRBV27 and TRBJ2-1; D gene ambiguous. The germline gives CDR1 MNHEY, CDR2 SMNVEV (reference sequence). The CDR3 is 15 residues long. The germline V and J ends were trimmed by 4 bases and 1 base, with 11 bases remaining between them. The CDR3: CASSWSGLSYNEQFF. The CDR3 bases are TGTGCCAGCAGTTGGTCCGGGTTGTCCTACAATGAGCAGTTCTTC.

This chain uses TRBV5-1 with TRBJ1-4; unclear D gene. Germline assignment: CDR1 SGHRS and CDR2 YFSETQ. Trimming left V 4 bases short and J 8 bases short, with 15 bases between. This CDR3 comprises 14 residues. The CDR3 loop is CASSHRVGAEKLFF. CDR3 coding DNA: TGCGCCAGCAGCCACCGCGTGGGCGCCGAAAAACTGTTTTTT.

The chain employs TRBV6-5 and TRBJ2-5, with a possible D match to TRBD1 (6 bases). Germline CDR1 reads MNHEY; CDR2 reads SVGAGI. This CDR3 spans 14 amino acids. Trimming shortened V by 7 bases and J by 5 bases, and 17 bases separated the two germline ends. This chain's CDR3 is CASTLGGVGETQYF. In DNA form, the CDR3 reads TGTGCCAGCACACTAGGGGGAGTTGGCGAGACCCAGTACTTC.

This chain joins TRBV19 and TRBJ2-7; 9 nucleotides agree with TRBD1. Germline CDR1 reads LNHDA; CDR2 reads SQIVND (reference sequence). The CDR3 covers 14 residues. V lost 4 bases and J lost 6; bases outside the gene matches: 7. CDR3 DNA: TGTGCCAGTAGTAGCCGGGACAGGGTCCGCGAGCAGTACTTC. The encoded protein is CASSSRDRVREQYF.

The genes are TRBV4-2 and TRBJ2-1; TRBD2 is a possible D gene (5 bases). Germline CDR1 is LGHNA and CDR2 is YNFKEQ. This CDR3 is built from 15 residues. V lost 1 base, J lost 4 bases, and 11 bases lay in between. In DNA form, the CDR3 reads TGTGCCAGCAGCCAAGGGCAGCGGACTTACAATGAGCAGTTCTTC. Amino acids: CASSQGQRTYNEQFF.

The CDR3 spells CASSQVVRISYEQYF. In nucleotides, the CDR3 is TGCGCCAGCAGCCAAGTTGTCAGAATCTCCTACGAGCAGTACTTC. The chain employs TRBV4-1 and TRBJ2-7; D is undetermined. Germline V lookup: CDR1 MGHRA, CDR2 YSYEKL. The length of the CDR3 is 15 residues. V lost 1 base and J lost 0, with 10 bases in between.

The chain has TRBV6-6 and TRBJ1-4, with 8 bases matching TRBD1. Trimming at V came to 5 bases and at J to 8 bases, leaving 10 bases not matched to a gene. Per the germline V gene, CDR1 is MNHNY and CDR2 is SVGAGI (reference sequence). The CDR3 totals 15 residues. CDR3 sequence reads: CASSPRTGMEEKLFF. CDR3 in DNA: TGTGCCAGCAGTCCCCGGACAGGGATGGAGGAAAAACTGTTTTTT.

The chain uses TRBV19 and TRBJ1-5; tentatively, D is TRBD1 (6 bases). The germline V and J ends were trimmed by 2 bases and 5 bases, with 10 bases remaining between them. The CDR3 is made up of 14 amino acids. CDR1 is LNHDA, CDR2 SQIVND, per germline (reference sequence). For the CDR3, the DNA is TGTGCCAGTAGTATATCGGCAGGGGATCAGCCCCAGCATTTT. Protein: CASSISAGDQPQHF.

This chain uses TRBV7-2 with TRBJ2-7; 14 nucleotides match TRBD2. The junction had 7 bases not matched to a gene; V was cut back by 6 bases and J by 0 bases. Per the germline V gene, CDR1 is SGHTA and CDR2 is FQGNSA. This CDR3 has 17 amino acids. CDR3 DNA: TGTGCCAGCAGTTTCGGGACTAGCGGGAGTCCCTCCTACGAGCAGTACTTC. As protein: CASSFGTSGSPSYEQYF.

The chain carries TRBV5-1 and TRBJ2-3; tentative D call: TRBD1 (5 bases). The CDR3 has 15 amino acids. With 0 bases removed from V and 2 bases from J, the gap between germline ends came to 10 bases. Germline loops: CDR1 SGHRS, CDR2 YFSETQ. CDR3 region: CASSLGAGLTDTQYF. The DNA for the CDR3 is TGCGCCAGCAGCTTGGGGGCAGGGCTCACAGATACGCAGTATTTT.

V usage is TRBV5-1 and J usage is TRBJ2-7; no reliable D call. The germline V gene has CDR1 SGHRS and CDR2 YFSETQ. The CDR3 is 14 residues long. Trimming shortened V by 4 bases and J by 3 bases, and 14 bases separated the two germline ends. CDR3 residues: CASSVERSLYEQYF. The CDR3 nucleotides read TGCGCCAGCAGCGTCGAGAGGAGCCTCTACGAGCAGTACTTC.

The chain joins TRBV5-6 to TRBJ2-7; TRBD1 aligns across 8 bases. The germline V gene has CDR1 SGHDT and CDR2 YYEEEE. The CDR3 sequence is 14 residues long. With V trimmed by 4 bases and J by 2 bases, 5 bases remained unmatched. The CDR3 nucleotides are TGTGCCAGCAGCGGACAGGGTTGGGCCTACGAGCAGTACTTC. Its protein is CASSGQGWAYEQYF. The full variable domain, with the rest looked up from reference TRBV5-6 and TRBJ2-7, is DAGVTQSPTHLIKTRGQQVTLRCSPKSGHDTVSWYQQALGQGPQFIFQYYEEEERQRGNFPDRFSGHQFPNYSSELNVNALLLGDSALYLCASSGQGWAYEQYFGPGTRLTVT.

This rearrangement joins TRBV7-2 to TRBJ2-7; 10 bases line up with TRBD1. Trimming at V came to 5 bases and at J to 3 bases, leaving 7 bases not matched to a gene. Germline loops: CDR1 SGHTA, CDR2 FQGNSA. The CDR3 covers 15 residues. The CDR3 DNA is TGTGCCAGCAGCCTTCTAGGGACAGGGGACTACGAGCAGTACTTC. It specifies CASSLLGTGDYEQYF.

V usage is TRBV5-1 and J usage is TRBJ2-3; D is possibly TRBD2 (6 bases). The CDR3 contains 15 residues. Trimming stripped 0 bases from V and 3 bases from J, with 11 bases between. Germline-derived CDR1 and CDR2 are SGHRS and YFSETQ. The CDR3 region is CASSLAREKTDTQYF. As DNA, the CDR3 is TGCGCCAGCAGCTTGGCACGGGAGAAAACAGATACGCAGTATTTT.